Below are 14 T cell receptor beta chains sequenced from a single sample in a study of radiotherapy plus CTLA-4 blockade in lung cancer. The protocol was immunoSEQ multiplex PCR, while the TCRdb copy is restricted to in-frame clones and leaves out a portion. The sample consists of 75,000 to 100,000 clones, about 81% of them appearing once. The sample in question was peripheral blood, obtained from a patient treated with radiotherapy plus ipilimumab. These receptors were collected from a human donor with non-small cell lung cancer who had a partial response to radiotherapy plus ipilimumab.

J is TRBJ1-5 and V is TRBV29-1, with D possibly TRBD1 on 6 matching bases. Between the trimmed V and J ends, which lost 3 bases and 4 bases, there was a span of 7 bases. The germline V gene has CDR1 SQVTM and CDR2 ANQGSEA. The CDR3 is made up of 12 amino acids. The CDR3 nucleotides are TGCAGCGTTGATACAGGGAATCAGCCCCAGCATTTT. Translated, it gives CSVDTGNQPQHF.

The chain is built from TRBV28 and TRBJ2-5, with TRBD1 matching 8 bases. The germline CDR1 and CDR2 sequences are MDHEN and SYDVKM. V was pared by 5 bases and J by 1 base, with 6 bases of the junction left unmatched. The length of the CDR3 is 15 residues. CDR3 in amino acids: CASSIPGTGQETQYF. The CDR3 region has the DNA TGTGCCAGCAGTATCCCCGGGACAGGCCAAGAGACCCAGTACTTC.

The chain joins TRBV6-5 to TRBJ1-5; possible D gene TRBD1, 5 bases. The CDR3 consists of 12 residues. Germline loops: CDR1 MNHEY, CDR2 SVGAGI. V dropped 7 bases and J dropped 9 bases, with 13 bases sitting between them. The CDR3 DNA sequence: TGTGCCAGCAATTTCGGGGGGGGGCCCCAGCATTTT. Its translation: CASNFGGGPQHF.

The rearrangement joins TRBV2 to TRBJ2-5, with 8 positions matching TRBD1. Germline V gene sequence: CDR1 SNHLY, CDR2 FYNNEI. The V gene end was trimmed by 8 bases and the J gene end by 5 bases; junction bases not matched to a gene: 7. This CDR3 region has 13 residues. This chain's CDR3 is CASLTTGAETQYF. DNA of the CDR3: TGTGCCAGCCTCACGACAGGGGCGGAGACCCAGTACTTC.

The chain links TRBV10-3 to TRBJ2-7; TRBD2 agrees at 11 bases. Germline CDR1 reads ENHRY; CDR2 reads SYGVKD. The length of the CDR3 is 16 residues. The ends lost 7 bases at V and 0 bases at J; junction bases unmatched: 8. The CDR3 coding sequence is TGTGCCATCAACCCCGCTACTAGCGGGAGCTCCTACGAGCAGTACTTC. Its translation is CAINPATSGSSYEQYF.

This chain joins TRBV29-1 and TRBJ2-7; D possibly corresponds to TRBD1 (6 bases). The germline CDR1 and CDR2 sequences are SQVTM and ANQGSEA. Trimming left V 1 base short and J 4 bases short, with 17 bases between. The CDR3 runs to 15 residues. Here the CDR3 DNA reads TGCAGCGTTGAAGTTGGGACACGAAGGGGATACGAGCAGTACTTC. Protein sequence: CSVEVGTRRGYEQYF.

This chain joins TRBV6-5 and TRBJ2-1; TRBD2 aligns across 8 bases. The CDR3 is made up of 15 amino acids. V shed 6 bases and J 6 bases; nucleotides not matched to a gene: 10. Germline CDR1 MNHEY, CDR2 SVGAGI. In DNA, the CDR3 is TGTGCCAGCAGCCTTCGGGGGGGAACGGCCAATGAGCAGTTCTTC. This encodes CASSLRGGTANEQFF.

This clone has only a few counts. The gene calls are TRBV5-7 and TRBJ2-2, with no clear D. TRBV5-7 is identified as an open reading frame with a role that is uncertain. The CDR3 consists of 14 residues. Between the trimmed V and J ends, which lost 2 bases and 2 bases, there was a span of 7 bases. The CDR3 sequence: CASSFTANTGELFF. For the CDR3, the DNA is TGTGCCAGCAGCTTTACAGCAAACACCGGGGAGCTGTTTTTT.

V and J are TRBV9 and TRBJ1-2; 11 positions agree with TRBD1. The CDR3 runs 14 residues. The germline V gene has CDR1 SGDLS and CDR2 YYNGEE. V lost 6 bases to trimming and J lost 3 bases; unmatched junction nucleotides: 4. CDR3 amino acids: CASTPGQGDYGYTF. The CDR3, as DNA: TGTGCCAGCACTCCGGGACAGGGGGACTATGGCTACACCTTC. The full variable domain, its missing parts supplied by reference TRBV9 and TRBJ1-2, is DSGVTQTPKHLITATGQRVTLRCSPRSGDLSVYWYQQSLDQGLQFLIQYYNGEERAKGNILERFSAQQFPDLHSELNLSSLELGDSALYFCASTPGQGDYGYTFGSGTRLTVV.

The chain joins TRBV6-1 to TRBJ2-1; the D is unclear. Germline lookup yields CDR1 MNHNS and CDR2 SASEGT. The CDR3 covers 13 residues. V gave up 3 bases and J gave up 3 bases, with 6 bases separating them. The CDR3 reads CASSEYNYNEQFF. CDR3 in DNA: TGTGCCAGCAGTGAGTACAACTACAATGAGCAGTTCTTC.

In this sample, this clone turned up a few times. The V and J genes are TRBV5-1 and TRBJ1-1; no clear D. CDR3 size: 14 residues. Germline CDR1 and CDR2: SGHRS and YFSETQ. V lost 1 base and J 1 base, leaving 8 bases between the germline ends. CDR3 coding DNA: TGCGCCAGCAGCTTGTGGTCAGGGAACACTGAAGCTTTCTTT. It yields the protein CASSLWSGNTEAFF.

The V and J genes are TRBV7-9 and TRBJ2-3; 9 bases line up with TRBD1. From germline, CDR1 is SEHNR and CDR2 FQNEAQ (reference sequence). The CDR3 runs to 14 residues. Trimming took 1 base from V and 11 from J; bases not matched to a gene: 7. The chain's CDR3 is CASSLGQGGELQYF. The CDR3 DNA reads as TGTGCCAGCAGCTTAGGACAGGGGGGCGAACTGCAGTATTTT.

CDR3 DNA: TGTGCCAGCAGCTTAGCCGGGGGTACCACTGAAGCTTTCTTT. Its protein product is CASSLAGGTTEAFF. The chain recombines TRBV7-8 with TRBJ1-1; a possible D gene is TRBD1 (5 bases). The CDR3 contains 14 residues. CDR1 is SGHVS and CDR2 is FQNEAQ in the germline V gene. Trimming took off 0 bases at V and 4 bases at J, with 9 bases between the two ends.

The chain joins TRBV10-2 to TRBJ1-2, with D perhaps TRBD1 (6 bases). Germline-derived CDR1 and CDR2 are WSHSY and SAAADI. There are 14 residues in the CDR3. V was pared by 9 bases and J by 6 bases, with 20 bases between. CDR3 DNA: TGCGCCAGTACCAGCCTCAGGGGCGCGGATGGCTACACCTTC. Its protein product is CASTSLRGADGYTF.